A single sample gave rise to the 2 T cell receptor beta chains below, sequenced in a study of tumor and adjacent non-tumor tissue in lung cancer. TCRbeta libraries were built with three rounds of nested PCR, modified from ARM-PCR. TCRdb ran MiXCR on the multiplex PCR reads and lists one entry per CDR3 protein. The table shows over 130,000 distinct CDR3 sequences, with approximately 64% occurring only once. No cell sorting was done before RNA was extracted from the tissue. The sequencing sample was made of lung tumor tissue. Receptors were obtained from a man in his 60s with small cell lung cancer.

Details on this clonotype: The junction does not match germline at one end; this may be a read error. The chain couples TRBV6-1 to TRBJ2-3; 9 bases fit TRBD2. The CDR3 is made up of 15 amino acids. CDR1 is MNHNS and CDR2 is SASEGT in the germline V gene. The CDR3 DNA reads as TGTGCCAGCTCATCACAGGGACTAGCAACAGATACACAGTATTTT. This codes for CASSSQGLATDTQYF.

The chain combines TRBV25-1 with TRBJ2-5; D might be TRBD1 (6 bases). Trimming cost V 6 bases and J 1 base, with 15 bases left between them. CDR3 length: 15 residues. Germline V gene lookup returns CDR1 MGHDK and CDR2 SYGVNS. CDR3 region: CASSSGQRPQETQYF. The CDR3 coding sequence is TGTGCCAGCAGCTCAGGACAGCGGCCCCAAGAGACCCAGTACTTC. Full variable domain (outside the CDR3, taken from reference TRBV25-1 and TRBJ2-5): EADIYQTPRYLVIGTGKKITLECSQTMGHDKMYWYQQDPGMELHLIHYSYGVNSTEKGDLSSESTVSRIRTEHFPLTLESARPSHTSQYLCASSSGQRPQETQYFGPGTRLLVL.